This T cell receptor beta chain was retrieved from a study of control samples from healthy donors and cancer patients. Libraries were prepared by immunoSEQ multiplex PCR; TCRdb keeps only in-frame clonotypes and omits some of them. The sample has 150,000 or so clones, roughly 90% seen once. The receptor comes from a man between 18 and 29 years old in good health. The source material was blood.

CDR3 sequence reads: CASRTGTLSTDTQYF. The CDR3 nucleotides read TGTGCCTCCCGAACCGGGACACTAAGCACAGATACGCAGTATTTT. The chain is built from TRBV30 and TRBJ2-3, with D possibly matching TRBD1 (6 bases). The CDR3 loop spans 15 amino acids. Germline assignment: CDR1 GTSNPN and CDR2 SVGIG (reference sequence). V lost 7 bases and J lost 0, with 17 bases in between.